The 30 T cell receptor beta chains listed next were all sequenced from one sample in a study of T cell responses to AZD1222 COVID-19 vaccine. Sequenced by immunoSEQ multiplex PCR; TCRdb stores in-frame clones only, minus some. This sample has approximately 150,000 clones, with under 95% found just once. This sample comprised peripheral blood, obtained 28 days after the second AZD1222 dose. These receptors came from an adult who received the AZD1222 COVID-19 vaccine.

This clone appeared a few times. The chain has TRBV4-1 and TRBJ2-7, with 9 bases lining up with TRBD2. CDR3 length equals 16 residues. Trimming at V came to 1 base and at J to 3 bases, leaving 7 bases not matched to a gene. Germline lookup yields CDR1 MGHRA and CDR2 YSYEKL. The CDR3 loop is CASSQVGGRGIYEQYF. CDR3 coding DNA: TGCGCCAGCAGCCAAGTAGGCGGGAGGGGAATCTACGAGCAGTACTTC.

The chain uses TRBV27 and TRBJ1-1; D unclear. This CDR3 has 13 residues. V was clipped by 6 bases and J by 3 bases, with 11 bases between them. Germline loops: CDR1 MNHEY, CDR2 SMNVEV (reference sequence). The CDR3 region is CASSYRRDTEAFF. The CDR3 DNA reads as TGTGCCAGCAGCTACCGAAGGGACACTGAAGCTTTCTTT.

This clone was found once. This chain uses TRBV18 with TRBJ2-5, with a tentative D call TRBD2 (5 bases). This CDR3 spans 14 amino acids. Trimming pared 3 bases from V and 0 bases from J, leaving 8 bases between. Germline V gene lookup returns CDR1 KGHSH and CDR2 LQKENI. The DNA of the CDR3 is TGTGCCAGCTCACCCCCGGGAAACCAAGAGACCCAGTACTTC. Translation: CASSPPGNQETQYF.

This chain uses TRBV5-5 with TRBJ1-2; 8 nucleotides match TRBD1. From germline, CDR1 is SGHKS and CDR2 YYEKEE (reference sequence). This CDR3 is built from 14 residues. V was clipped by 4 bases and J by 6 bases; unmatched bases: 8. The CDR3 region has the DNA TGTGCCAGCAGCGACAGGGGTGGTGGGAATGGCTACACCTTC. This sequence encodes CASSDRGGGNGYTF.

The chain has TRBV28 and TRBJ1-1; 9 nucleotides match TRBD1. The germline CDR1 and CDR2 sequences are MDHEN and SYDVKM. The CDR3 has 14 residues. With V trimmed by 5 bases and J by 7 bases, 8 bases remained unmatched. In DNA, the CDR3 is TGTGCCAGCAGTAGACAGGGGGGACACTTTGAAGCTTTCTTT. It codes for CASSRQGGHFEAFF.

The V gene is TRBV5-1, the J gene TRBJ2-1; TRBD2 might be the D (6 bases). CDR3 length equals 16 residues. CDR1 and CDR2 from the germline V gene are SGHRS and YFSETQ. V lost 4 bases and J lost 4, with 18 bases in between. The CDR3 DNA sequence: TGCGCCAGCAGCCGGACACCGGGACTTACTTACAATGAGCAGTTCTTC. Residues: CASSRTPGLTYNEQFF.

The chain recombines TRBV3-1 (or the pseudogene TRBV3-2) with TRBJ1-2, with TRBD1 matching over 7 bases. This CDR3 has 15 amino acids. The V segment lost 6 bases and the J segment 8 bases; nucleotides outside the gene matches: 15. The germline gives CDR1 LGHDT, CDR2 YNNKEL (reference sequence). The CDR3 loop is CASSPDSRQGRGYTF. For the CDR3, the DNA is TGTGCCAGCAGTCCCGATTCTAGACAGGGACGGGGCTACACCTTC.

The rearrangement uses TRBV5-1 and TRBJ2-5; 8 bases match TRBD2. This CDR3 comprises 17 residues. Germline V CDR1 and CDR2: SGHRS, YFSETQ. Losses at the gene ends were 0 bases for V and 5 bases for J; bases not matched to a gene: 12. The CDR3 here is CASSLVSGTSLGETQYF. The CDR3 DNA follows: TGCGCCAGCAGCTTGGTTTCCGGGACTAGTTTGGGCGAGACCCAGTACTTC. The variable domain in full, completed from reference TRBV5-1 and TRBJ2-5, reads KAGVTQTPRYLIKTRGQQVTLSCSPISGHRSVSWYQQTPGQGLQFLFEYFSETQRNKGNFPGRFSGRQFSNSRSEMNVSTLELGDSALYLCASSLVSGTSLGETQYFGPGTRLLVL.

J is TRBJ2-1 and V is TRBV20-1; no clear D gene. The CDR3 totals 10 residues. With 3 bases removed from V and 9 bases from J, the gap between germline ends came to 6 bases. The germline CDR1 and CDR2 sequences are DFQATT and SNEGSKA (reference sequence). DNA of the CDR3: TGCAGTGCTAGTGTCAGTGAGCAGTTCTTC. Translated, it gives CSASVSEQFF.

The chain's CDR3 is CASLDLNYEQYF. The CDR3 nucleotides read TGTGCCAGCCTCGACCTAAACTACGAGCAGTACTTC. The chain is built from TRBV2 and TRBJ2-7; D unclear. This CDR3 has 12 residues. The V and J ends lost 8 bases and 3 bases respectively, with 11 bases between them. Germline V gives CDR1 SNHLY, CDR2 FYNNEI.

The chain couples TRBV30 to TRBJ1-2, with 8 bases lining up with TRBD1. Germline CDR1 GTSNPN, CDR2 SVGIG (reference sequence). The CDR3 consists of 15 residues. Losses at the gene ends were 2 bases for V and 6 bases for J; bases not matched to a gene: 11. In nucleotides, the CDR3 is TGTGCCTGGAGTCTTTCGACAGGGGTAGGGGATGGCTACACCTTC. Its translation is CAWSLSTGVGDGYTF.

The CDR3 reads CASSHTSGRYNEQFF. CDR3 sequence (DNA): TGTGCCAGCAGCCACACTAGCGGGAGATATAATGAGCAGTTCTTC. V is TRBV11-3 and J is TRBJ2-1; 11 nucleotides agree with TRBD2. The CDR3 has 15 residues. V shed 5 bases and J 7 bases; nucleotides not matched to a gene: 7. The germline CDR1 and CDR2 sequences are SGHNT and YENEEA.

CDR3: CASSLQSSTDTQYF. CDR3 sequence (DNA): TGTGCCAGCAGCTTACAATCTAGCACAGATACGCAGTATTTT. The J gene is TRBJ2-3, the V gene TRBV7-3; D gene uncertain. The CDR3 covers 14 residues. Trimming stripped 2 bases from V and 0 bases from J, with 6 bases between. CDR1 is SGHTA, CDR2 FQGTGA, per germline.

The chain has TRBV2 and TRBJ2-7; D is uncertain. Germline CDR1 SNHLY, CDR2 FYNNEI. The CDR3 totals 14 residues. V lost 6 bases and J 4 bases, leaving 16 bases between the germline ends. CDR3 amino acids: CASSFGDQQYEQYF. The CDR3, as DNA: TGTGCCAGCAGCTTTGGCGACCAGCAATACGAGCAGTACTTC.

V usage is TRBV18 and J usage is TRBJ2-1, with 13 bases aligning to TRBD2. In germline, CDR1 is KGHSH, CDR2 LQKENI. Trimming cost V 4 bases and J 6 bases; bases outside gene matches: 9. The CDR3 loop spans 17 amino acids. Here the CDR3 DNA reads TGTGCCAGCTCACTTGGACTAGCGGGAGCCATGGGCAATGAGCAGTTCTTC. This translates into CASSLGLAGAMGNEQFF.

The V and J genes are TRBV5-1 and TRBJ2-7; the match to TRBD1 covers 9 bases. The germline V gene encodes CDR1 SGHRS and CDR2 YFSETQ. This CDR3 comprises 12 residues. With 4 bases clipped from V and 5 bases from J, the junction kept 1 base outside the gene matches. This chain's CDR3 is CASSRTGDEQYF. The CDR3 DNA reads TGCGCCAGCAGCCGGACAGGGGACGAGCAGTACTTC.

As DNA, the CDR3 is TGCAGCGTGCAACGGGATTCGGAAAAACTGTTTTTT. It is translated as CSVQRDSEKLFF. The genes are TRBV29-1 and TRBJ1-4; D unclear. The CDR3 length is 12 residues. The germline V gene encodes CDR1 SQVTM and CDR2 ANQGSEA. Trimming pared 6 bases from V and 8 bases from J, leaving 13 bases between.

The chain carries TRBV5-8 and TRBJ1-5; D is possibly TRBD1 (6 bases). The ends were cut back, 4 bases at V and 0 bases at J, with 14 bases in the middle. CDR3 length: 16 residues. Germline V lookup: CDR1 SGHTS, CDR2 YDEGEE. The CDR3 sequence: CASSPWRGGSNQPQHF. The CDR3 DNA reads TGTGCCAGCAGCCCGTGGAGGGGGGGTAGCAATCAGCCCCAGCATTTT.

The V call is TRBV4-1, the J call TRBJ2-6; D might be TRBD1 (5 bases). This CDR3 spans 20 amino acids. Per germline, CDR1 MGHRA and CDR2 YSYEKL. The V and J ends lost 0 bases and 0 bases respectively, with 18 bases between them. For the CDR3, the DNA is TGCGCCAGCAGCCAAGATGGGCCGCAGGGTACTGCCTCTGGGGCCAACGTCCTGACTTTC. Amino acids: CASSQDGPQGTASGANVLTF.

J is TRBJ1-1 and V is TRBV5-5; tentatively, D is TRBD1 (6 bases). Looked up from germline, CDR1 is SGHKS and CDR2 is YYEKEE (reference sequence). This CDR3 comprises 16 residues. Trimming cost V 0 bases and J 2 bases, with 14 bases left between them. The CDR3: CASSLGGRTVNTEAFF. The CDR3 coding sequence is TGTGCCAGCAGCTTGGGGGGCAGGACAGTAAACACTGAAGCTTTCTTT.

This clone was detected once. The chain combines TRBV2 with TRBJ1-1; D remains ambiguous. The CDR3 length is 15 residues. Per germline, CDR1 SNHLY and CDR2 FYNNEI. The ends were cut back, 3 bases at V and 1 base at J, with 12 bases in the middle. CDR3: CASSESKRENTEAFF. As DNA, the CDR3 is TGTGCCAGCAGTGAGAGTAAAAGGGAGAACACTGAAGCTTTCTTT.

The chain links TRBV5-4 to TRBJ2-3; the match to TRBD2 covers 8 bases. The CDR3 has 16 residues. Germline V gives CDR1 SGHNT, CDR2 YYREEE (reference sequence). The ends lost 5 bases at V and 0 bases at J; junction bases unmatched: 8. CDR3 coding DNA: TGTGCCAGCAGTATTGGAACTAGCGGTAGCACAGATACGCAGTATTTT. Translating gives CASSIGTSGSTDTQYF. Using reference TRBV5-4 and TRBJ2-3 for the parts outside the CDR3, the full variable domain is ETGVTQSPTHLIKTRGQQVTLRCSSQSGHNTVSWYQQALGQGPQFIFQYYREEENGRGNFPPRFSGLQFPNYSSELNVNALELDDSALYLCASSIGTSGSTDTQYFGPGTRLTVL.

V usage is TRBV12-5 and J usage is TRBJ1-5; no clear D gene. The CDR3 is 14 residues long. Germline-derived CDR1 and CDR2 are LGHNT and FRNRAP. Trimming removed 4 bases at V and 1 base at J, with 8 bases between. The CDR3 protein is CASGSGVSNQPQHF. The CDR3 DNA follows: TGTGCTAGTGGTTCCGGAGTAAGCAATCAGCCCCAGCATTTT.

The CDR3 sequence is CASSSSGLAGKYEQYF. The DNA of the CDR3 is TGTGCCAGCAGCTCCTCGGGACTAGCGGGGAAATACGAGCAGTACTTC. The chain links TRBV7-2 to TRBJ2-7, with 13 bases fitting TRBD2. With V trimmed by 4 bases and J by 4 bases, 7 bases remained unmatched. Germline CDR1 is SGHTA and CDR2 is FQGNSA. The length of the CDR3 is 16 residues.

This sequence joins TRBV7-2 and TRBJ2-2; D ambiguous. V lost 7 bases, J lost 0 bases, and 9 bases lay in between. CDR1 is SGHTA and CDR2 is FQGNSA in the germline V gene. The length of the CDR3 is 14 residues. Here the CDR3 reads CASTDDANTGELFF. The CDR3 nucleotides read TGTGCCAGCACCGACGACGCGAACACCGGGGAGCTGTTTTTT.

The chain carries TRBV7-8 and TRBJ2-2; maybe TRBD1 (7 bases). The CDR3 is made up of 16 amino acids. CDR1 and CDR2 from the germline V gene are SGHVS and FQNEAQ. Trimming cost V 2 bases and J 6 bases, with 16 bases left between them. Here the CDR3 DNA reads TGTGCCAGCAGCTTAAGGGCGCAGGGGGGTCCCGGGGAGCTGTTTTTT. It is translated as CASSLRAQGGPGELFF.

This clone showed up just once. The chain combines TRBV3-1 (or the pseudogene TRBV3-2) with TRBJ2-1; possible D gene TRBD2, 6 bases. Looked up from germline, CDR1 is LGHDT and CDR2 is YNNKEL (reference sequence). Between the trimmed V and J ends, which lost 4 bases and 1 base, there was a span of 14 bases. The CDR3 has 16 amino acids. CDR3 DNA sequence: TGTGCCAGCAGCCCTAGGGACTCGGGTTCCTACAATGAGCAGTTCTTC. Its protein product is CASSPRDSGSYNEQFF.

CDR3 in amino acids: CASSLGSQPQHF. The CDR3 coding sequence is TGTGCCAGCAGCTTAGGGAGTCAGCCCCAGCATTTT. The rearrangement uses TRBV13 and TRBJ1-5; D unclear. CDR3 length: 12 residues. CDR1 PRHDT and CDR2 FYEKMQ come from the germline V gene (reference sequence). V lost 0 bases, J lost 6 bases, and 3 bases lay in between.

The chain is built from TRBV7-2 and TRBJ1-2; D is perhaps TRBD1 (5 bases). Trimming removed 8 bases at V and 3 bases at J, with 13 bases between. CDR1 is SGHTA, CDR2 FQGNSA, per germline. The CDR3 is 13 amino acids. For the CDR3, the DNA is TGTGCCAGCGGACCCGCAGGGTACTATGGCTACACCTTC. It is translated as CASGPAGYYGYTF.

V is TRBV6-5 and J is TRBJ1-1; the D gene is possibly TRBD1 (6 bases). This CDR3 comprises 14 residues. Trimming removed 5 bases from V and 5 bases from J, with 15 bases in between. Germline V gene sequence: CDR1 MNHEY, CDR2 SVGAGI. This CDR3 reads CASSIKTGLTEAFF. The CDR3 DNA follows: TGTGCCAGCAGTATAAAGACAGGTTTAACTGAAGCTTTCTTT.